The 18 T cell receptor beta chains listed next were all sequenced from one sample in a study of cytomegalovirus exposure and HLA in healthy donors. 60 Vbeta and 13 Jbeta primers were used in PCR. This table comes from immunoSEQ multiplex PCR, and its TCRdb copy is limited to in-frame clones, with some not included. This table holds about 110,000 clones, approximately 58% found once. The specimen sequenced was PBMCs. These TCRs come from a woman aged 30 to 39 in good health and CMV-seronegative.

The rearrangement links TRBV6-1 to TRBJ1-5; weak D call: TRBD1 (5 bases). V was shortened by 0 bases and J by 6 bases, with 15 bases between the two germline ends. The germline gives CDR1 MNHNS, CDR2 SASEGT. The CDR3 contains 16 residues. The DNA for the CDR3 is TGTGCCAGCAGTGAAGCGGACCAGGGCGGCCCTCAGCCCCAGCATTTT. Protein: CASSEADQGGPQPQHF.

This clone was seen only once. V gene TRBV6-1 combines with J gene TRBJ1-1; D ambiguous. This CDR3 has 12 amino acids. CDR1 and CDR2 from the germline V gene are MNHNS and SASEGT. V lost 6 bases, J lost 7 bases, and 12 bases lay in between. The CDR3 region has the DNA TGTGCCAGCAGGCTGCCGGGAGGTGAAGCTTTCTTT. Protein: CASRLPGGEAFF.

This clone was found a few times. The CDR3 DNA follows: TGCAGCGTCCGGACAGGGTCGTACAATGAGCAGTTCTTC. Encoded protein: CSVRTGSYNEQFF. The chain joins TRBV29-1 to TRBJ2-1; 8 nucleotides line up with TRBD1. The CDR3 has 13 amino acids. Per the germline V gene, CDR1 is SQVTM and CDR2 is ANQGSEA. With V trimmed by 6 bases and J by 4 bases, 5 bases remained unmatched.

The gene calls are TRBV13 and TRBJ2-2; D uncertain. The CDR3 spans 15 residues. Trimming removed 1 base from V and 8 bases from J, with 14 bases in between. Germline V gene sequence: CDR1 PRHDT, CDR2 FYEKMQ (reference sequence). The CDR3 loop is CASSLEEWPGGELFF. The CDR3 bases are TGTGCCAGCAGCTTAGAAGAGTGGCCCGGGGGGGAGCTGTTTTTT.

This clone has more than one count but fewer than ten. The J gene is TRBJ2-7, the V gene TRBV5-6; the D gene is possibly TRBD2 (6 bases). The CDR3 contains 14 residues. V gave up 0 bases and J gave up 7 bases, with 14 bases separating them. Per germline, CDR1 SGHDT and CDR2 YYEEEE. CDR3 sequence reads: CASSLAGMGREQYF. CDR3 DNA sequence: TGTGCCAGCAGCTTGGCCGGAATGGGGAGGGAGCAGTACTTC. Drawing the rest from reference TRBV5-6 and TRBJ2-7, the complete variable domain is DAGVTQSPTHLIKTRGQQVTLRCSPKSGHDTVSWYQQALGQGPQFIFQYYEEEERQRGNFPDRFSGHQFPNYSSELNVNALLLGDSALYLCASSLAGMGREQYFGPGTRLTVT.

This chain joins TRBV2 and TRBJ1-4, with D unresolved. The CDR3 extends over 14 amino acids. Germline lookup yields CDR1 SNHLY and CDR2 FYNNEI. Trimming removed 3 bases at V and 3 bases at J, with 8 bases between. The CDR3 region is CASSDEASNEKLFF. Here the CDR3 DNA reads TGTGCCAGCAGTGACGAAGCATCTAATGAAAAACTGTTTTTT. Full variable domain (missing parts from reference TRBV2 and TRBJ1-4): EPEVTQTPSHQVTQMGQEVILRCVPISNHLYFYWYRQILGQKVEFLVSFYNNEISEKSEIFDDQFSVERPDGSNFTLKIRSTKLEDSAMYFCASSDEASNEKLFFGSGTQLSVL.

This rearrangement joins TRBV7-3 to TRBJ1-2; D uncertain. V dropped 0 bases and J dropped 6 bases, with 11 bases sitting between them. The CDR3 is made up of 14 amino acids. CDR1 is SGHTA and CDR2 is FQGTGA in the germline V gene. The CDR3 spells CASSLTRESDGYTF. For the CDR3, the DNA is TGTGCCAGCAGCTTAACAAGAGAGAGTGATGGCTACACCTTC.

V usage is TRBV18 and J usage is TRBJ1-1; maybe TRBD1 (6 bases). V lost 1 base and J 0 bases, leaving 12 bases between the germline ends. CDR1 is KGHSH and CDR2 is LQKENI in the germline V gene. The CDR3 runs 16 residues. Here the CDR3 DNA reads TGTGCCAGCTCACCACAGAACAGGGCGGTGAACACTGAAGCTTTCTTT. It translates to CASSPQNRAVNTEAFF.

This chain uses TRBV7-2 with TRBJ2-3, with TRBD2 matching 8 bases. Looked up from germline, CDR1 is SGHTA and CDR2 is FQGNSA. V shed 5 bases, J shed 5 bases, and the junction held 9 bases outside the gene matches. There are 15 residues in the CDR3. The CDR3 reads CASSVRSGTLDTQYF. In nucleotides, the CDR3 is TGTGCCAGCAGCGTTCGTAGCGGGACGCTAGATACGCAGTATTTT.

This chain connects TRBV5-5 to TRBJ1-1; D remains unclear. The CDR3 spans 15 residues. The V end lost 0 bases, the J end lost 0 bases, and 9 bases lay between the germline ends. The germline CDR1 and CDR2 sequences are SGHKS and YYEKEE (reference sequence). The CDR3 sequence: CASSLEPPMNTEAFF. CDR3 DNA: TGTGCCAGCAGCTTGGAGCCACCCATGAACACTGAAGCTTTCTTT.

This clone was seen a few times. The CDR3 bases are TGTGCCAGTACCCCAAGCGGAAGCTCCTACAATGAGCAGTTCTTC. Its translation: CASTPSGSSYNEQFF. V usage is TRBV19 and J usage is TRBJ2-1, with D tentatively TRBD2 (5 bases). The germline V gene has CDR1 LNHDA and CDR2 SQIVND (reference sequence). The CDR3 sequence is 15 residues long. V lost 7 bases and J lost 0, with 13 bases in between.

This clone was counted only a few times. The rearrangement uses TRBV1 and TRBJ1-1; TRBD1 is taken as the D call from the table, unchecked against the DNA. TRBV1 is described as a pseudogene. The CDR3 has 14 residues. This chain's CDR3 is CTSTWTGENTEAFF. Here the CDR3 DNA reads TGCACCAGCACTTGGACAGGGGAGAACACTGAAGCTTTCTTT.

V gene TRBV7-9 combines with J gene TRBJ1-4; 7 bases map to TRBD1. Trimming removed 5 bases from V and 5 bases from J; junction bases left unmatched: 11. The CDR3 covers 16 residues. Germline loops: CDR1 SEHNR, CDR2 FQNEAQ (reference sequence). CDR3 amino acids: CASSPTTGQLNEKLFF. CDR3 nucleotide sequence: TGTGCCAGCAGCCCCACGACAGGGCAATTGAATGAAAAACTGTTTTTT.

This clone came up once. The genes are TRBV4-1 and TRBJ1-1; 8 bases match TRBD1. V lost 2 bases, J lost 4 bases, and 3 bases stayed unmatched. In germline, CDR1 is MGHRA, CDR2 YSYEKL. The CDR3 extends over 14 amino acids. For the CDR3, the DNA is TGCGCCAGCAGCCAATCCACAGGGGGCACTGAAGCTTTCTTT. Protein sequence: CASSQSTGGTEAFF.

This clone has a handful of counts. V and J are TRBV28 and TRBJ1-6; 8 bases fit TRBD1. V lost 2 bases to trimming and J lost 7 bases; unmatched junction nucleotides: 4. This CDR3 region has 15 residues. CDR1 and CDR2 from the germline V gene are MDHEN and SYDVKM. The CDR3 DNA reads TGTGCCAGCAGTTTACCGGGACAGGTCAATTCACCCCTCCACTTT. It encodes CASSLPGQVNSPLHF.

The chain links TRBV9 to TRBJ2-3; the D is unclear. V lost 0 bases and J lost 0, with 11 bases in between. The CDR3 runs 16 residues. Germline V gene sequence: CDR1 SGDLS, CDR2 YYNGEE. The CDR3: CASSVVAASSTDTQYF. The DNA of the CDR3 is TGTGCCAGCAGCGTAGTGGCCGCCTCTAGCACAGATACGCAGTATTTT.

This chain uses TRBV29-1 with TRBJ2-1, with 9 nucleotides matching TRBD1. CDR1 is SQVTM and CDR2 is ANQGSEA in the germline V gene. The CDR3 loop spans 14 amino acids. The V segment lost 4 bases and the J segment 8 bases; nucleotides outside the gene matches: 9. CDR3 coding DNA: TGCAGCGTTGGGGGGGGACAGGGTCAGTATGAGCAGTTCTTC. It translates to CSVGGGQGQYEQFF.

The chain couples TRBV5-4 to TRBJ2-3, with TRBD2 identical over 8 bases. CDR1 and CDR2 (germline): SGHNT, YYREEE (reference sequence). J gave up 2 bases and V 6 bases, and 11 bases lay outside the gene matches. This CDR3 comprises 16 residues. The CDR3 is CASTSRGGLFTDTQYF. CDR3 bases: TGTGCCAGCACCTCTCGGGGGGGGCTCTTCACAGATACGCAGTATTTT. Together with reference TRBV5-4 and TRBJ2-3, the CDR3 gives the full variable domain: ETGVTQSPTHLIKTRGQQVTLRCSSQSGHNTVSWYQQALGQGPQFIFQYYREEENGRGNFPPRFSGLQFPNYSSELNVNALELDDSALYLCASTSRGGLFTDTQYFGPGTRLTVL.